This note documents a single T cell receptor beta chain sequence. No cognate antigen has been identified for it. Base qualities are not provided; no much larger clone lies one nucleotide away. Participants in the prospective study were enrolled through a virtual design, were aged roughly 18 to 90 years, and lived in 24 United States geographic areas. In the prospective study, participants were assigned to cohorts based on the clinical history participants reported in a screening survey and a study questionnaire. ImmuneRACE Cohort 3 recovered participants were defined by two consecutive negative NP/OP PCR tests, healthcare professional clearance, or symptom resolution. In the prospective study, mobile phlebotomists collected whole blood, serum and a nasopharyngeal or oropharyngeal swab from each participant. Over a roughly two-month period, participants in the prospective study had the option of providing additional blood draws and questionnaires. Before DNA extraction, blood samples from the prospective study were shipped at room temperature or frozen.

CDR1 and CDR2, per the germline V gene, are LGHNA and YNFKEQ. Including cysteine and phenylalanine, the CDR3 has 15 amino acids. Only the CDR3 region is kept as DNA, spanning 45 bases read in frame from base 1. The V and J ends are trimmed by 4 bases and 3 bases, leaving 12 bases between them. The record originates from a study of blood T cell repertoires in COVID-19 (dated by TCRdb to about 2020). For the wider study: The collaborator samples originated in the United States, Italy and Spain and spanned the acute and convalescent phases of COVID-19. The material from the prospective study consisted of cDNA or gDNA derived from T cells, B-cell-depleted T cells, or PBMCs. The dataset comprised deeply sampled blood TCRbeta repertoires from subjects exposed to, actively infected with, or recovered from COVID-19. The repertoires were released in a freely available public database meant as a resource for research on the immune response to SARS-CoV-2. The samples were drawn from the first 160 participants of the ongoing ImmuneRACE study and from over a thousand subjects provided by 6 global collaborators. A de-identified subject ID, COVID-19 status, age in years and sex were almost always included in the sample metadata. Where available, HLA class I and class II types were taken from metadata supplied by the sample provider and were not determined by assay-based typing. Broad study findings and their caveats: Clinical and demographic metadata were provided uncurated, with the amount varying by source and participant.

TCRbeta CDR3 regions were amplified from genomic DNA using the immunoSEQ Assay, a bias-controlled multiplex PCR. Per the authors' processing: The number of nucleated cells in each sample was estimated by amplification of reference gene primers within the assay. Sequence reads were collapsed and filtered to measure the absolute abundance of every unique TCRbeta CDR3 rearrangement. For each sample, productive Simpson clonality was calculated as the square root of Simpson's diversity index across productive rearrangements. Drawn from immuneACCESS, this table holds only the in-frame rearrangements with V and J called that TCRdb kept. Clones are partly lost; checked studies trace under half to an unresolved V gene and leave the rest unexplained. The V and J calls and clone size are taken from that table; D and trimming were inferred from the DNA. The sample table lists 180,000 or so clones, about four fifths of them with a count of one. The ten biggest clones cover less than 9.5% of the sample.

Material for sequencing was PBMCs or T cells enriched from blood (not recorded which). The TCR was taken from a man aged 35 to 55 who had recovered from COVID-19. The V gene is TRBV4-2 and the J gene is TRBJ2-2; perhaps TRBD2 is the D gene, with 5 bases matching. The CDR3 has the sequence CASSPRASYTGELFF. The nucleotide sequence is TGTGCCAGCAGCCCCCGCGCTAGCTACACCGGGGAGCTGTTTTTT.